One and the same sample provided the 28 T cell receptor beta chains below, sequenced in a study of preoperative IRX-2 immunotherapy in early breast cancer. As to treatment: preoperative locoregional IRX-2 cytokine immunotherapy. Using immunoSEQ multiplex PCR, the repertoire was profiled, and TCRdb retains in-frame clones only, with some absent. The table includes tens of thousands of clones, roughly four fifths detected once. The sample here was lymph node tissue, taken after IRX-2 immunotherapy. All receptors derive from a human donor with breast cancer.

The gene calls are TRBV19 and TRBJ1-1, with D perhaps matching TRBD1 (5 bases). Germline loops: CDR1 LNHDA, CDR2 SQIVND (reference sequence). This CDR3 region has 12 residues. The V gene lost 10 bases and the J gene lost 5 bases, with 14 bases spanning the gap. CDR3 DNA sequence: TGTGCCACCTCCGGGGGACGAACTGAAGCTTTCTTT. This gives the protein CATSGGRTEAFF.

This clone has just one count. The gene calls are TRBV5-1 and TRBJ1-5, with no clear D. V was pared by 0 bases and J by 0 bases, with 7 bases between. CDR3 length: 15 residues. Germline V gene lookup returns CDR1 SGHRS and CDR2 YFSETQ. CDR3 sequence: CASSLAPDSNQPQHF. The CDR3 nucleotides read TGCGCCAGCAGCTTGGCCCCGGATAGCAATCAGCCCCAGCATTTT.

With regard to this clone: Relative to the germline gene, one junction end is altered; a read error may explain this. The gene calls are TRBV18 and TRBJ1-2; D is perhaps TRBD1 (5 bases). This CDR3 has 15 amino acids. Per germline, CDR1 KGHSH and CDR2 LQKENI. The CDR3 DNA follows: TGTGCCAGCTCACCGTCGACAGATTGGAACTATAGCTACACCTTC. Translation: CASSPSTDWNYSYTF.

DNA of the CDR3: TGTGCCAGCAGCTTAACGGGACAATACACTGAAGCTTTCTTT. Its translation: CASSLTGQYTEAFF. The genes are TRBV11-3 and TRBJ1-1, with a weak D call TRBD1 (6 bases). The CDR3 has 14 residues. CDR1 SGHNT and CDR2 YENEEA come from the germline V gene. The V end was cut by 2 bases, the J end by 3 bases, with 10 bases between.

This clone was seen once. This chain joins TRBV6-8 and TRBJ1-2, with unresolved D. Trimming shortened V by 4 bases and J by 5 bases, and 20 bases separated the two germline ends. Germline CDR1 is MNHGY and CDR2 is SAAAGT. CDR3 length: 16 amino acids. CDR3 sequence (DNA): TGTGCCAGCAGTTCCTTAGCTACTGGGCCCATATATGGCTACACCTTC. Its translation is CASSSLATGPIYGYTF.

The V call is TRBV15, the J call TRBJ1-2; D remains unclear. The CDR3 consists of 15 residues. Between the trimmed V and J ends, which lost 0 bases and 2 bases, there was a span of 10 bases. Germline V gives CDR1 LNHNV, CDR2 YYDKDF (reference sequence). CDR3: CATSRDKKQNYGYTF. CDR3 bases: TGTGCCACCAGCAGAGATAAGAAACAGAACTATGGCTACACCTTC.

The genes are TRBV11-3 and TRBJ1-2; the D is unclear. The CDR3 contains 14 residues. Per germline, CDR1 SGHNT and CDR2 YENEEA. V lost 3 bases and J 0 bases, leaving 8 bases between the germline ends. The DNA for the CDR3 is TGTGCCAGCAGCTTTACTTCCGCTAACTATGGCTACACCTTC. It yields the protein CASSFTSANYGYTF.

This chain connects TRBV7-2 to TRBJ1-5, with no clear D. CDR3 size: 13 residues. Germline V CDR1 and CDR2: SGHTA, FQGNSA. V gave up 5 bases and J gave up 7 bases, with 12 bases separating them. The CDR3 loop is CASSRDSGQPQHF. CDR3 nucleotides: TGTGCCAGCAGCCGCGATTCTGGACAGCCCCAGCATTTT.

V gene TRBV28 combines with J gene TRBJ1-5; D is unclear. The CDR3 covers 13 residues. Per the germline V gene, CDR1 is MDHEN and CDR2 is SYDVKM. V was cut by 5 bases and J by 4 bases, with 9 bases left in between. CDR3 sequence (DNA): TGTGCCAGCAGTGTCCCGGGGAATCAGCCCCAGCATTTT. As protein: CASSVPGNQPQHF.

The V call is TRBV7-7, the J call TRBJ1-2, with D perhaps TRBD1 (5 bases). V lost 5 bases, J lost 2 bases, and 12 bases lay in between. The CDR3 covers 14 residues. CDR1 and CDR2 from the germline V gene are SSHAT and FNYEAQ (reference sequence). DNA of the CDR3: TGTGCCAGCAGCCTCCTCGGGGGGAACTATGGCTACACCTTC. It translates to CASSLLGGNYGYTF.

The CDR3, as DNA: TGTGCCAGCAGTGTCTACGGCGGAAACACCATATATTTT. It codes for CASSVYGGNTIYF. This chain uses TRBV25-1 with TRBJ1-3; D is unclear. V lost 4 bases and J 4 bases, leaving 8 bases between the germline ends. The CDR3 totals 13 residues. The germline V gene has CDR1 MGHDK and CDR2 SYGVNS. The whole variable domain, remainder taken from reference TRBV25-1 and TRBJ1-3, is EADIYQTPRYLVIGTGKKITLECSQTMGHDKMYWYQQDPGMELHLIHYSYGVNSTEKGDLSSESTVSRIRTEHFPLTLESARPSHTSQYLCASSVYGGNTIYFGEGSWLTVV.

The V and J genes are TRBV11-3 and TRBJ1-2; 7 bases are shared with TRBD1. V dropped 5 bases and J dropped 4; count of bases not matched to a gene: 10. Germline assignment: CDR1 SGHNT and CDR2 YENEEA. The CDR3 totals 15 residues. In DNA form, the CDR3 reads TGTGCCAGCAGCCTGACAGGGATTGTAGGCTATGGCTACACCTTC. Its translation is CASSLTGIVGYGYTF.

The rearrangement links TRBV6-8 to TRBJ1-2; 9 bases fit TRBD1. Germline CDR1 reads MNHGY; CDR2 reads SAAAGT. The CDR3 is 15 amino acids. V dropped 4 bases and J dropped 3; count of bases not matched to a gene: 6. Here the CDR3 reads CASSSSTGGYYGYTF. The CDR3 coding sequence is TGTGCCAGCAGTTCCTCGACAGGGGGGTACTATGGCTACACCTTC.

The chain couples TRBV14 to TRBJ2-1; D is uncertain. The CDR3 has 16 amino acids. Germline V lookup: CDR1 SGHDN, CDR2 FVKESK. V was clipped by 0 bases and J by 0 bases, with 9 bases between them. The DNA for the CDR3 is TGTGCCAGCAGCCAAGACAACAGAGACTCCTACAATGAGCAGTTCTTC. It encodes CASSQDNRDSYNEQFF.

This chain connects TRBV11-3 to TRBJ2-3; D is unclear. Germline V gene lookup returns CDR1 SGHNT and CDR2 YENEEA. The CDR3 length is 15 residues. V was clipped by 5 bases and J by 2 bases, with 14 bases between them. CDR3 residues: CASSAAGLLTDTQYF. CDR3 in DNA: TGTGCCAGCAGCGCCGCCGGTCTCCTCACAGATACGCAGTATTTT.

This sequence joins TRBV6-8 and TRBJ2-7, with unresolved D. The CDR3 is 15 amino acids. The germline gives CDR1 MNHGY, CDR2 SAAAGT. The V gene lost 0 bases and the J gene lost 1 base, with 10 bases spanning the gap. The DNA of the CDR3 is TGTGCCAGCAGTTACTCCCCAGTCGGTTCCTACGAGCAGTACTTC. This encodes CASSYSPVGSYEQYF.

V is TRBV6-8 and J is TRBJ1-2, with TRBD1 matching over 9 bases. Germline-derived CDR1 and CDR2 are MNHGY and SAAAGT. V shed 3 bases and J 8 bases; nucleotides not matched to a gene: 10. The CDR3 consists of 15 residues. The CDR3 DNA reads TGTGCCAGCAGTTATTTTACCGGGACAGGGCTCGGCTACACCTTC. Translating it yields CASSYFTGTGLGYTF.

The V call is TRBV5-1, the J call TRBJ1-1, with D possibly matching TRBD1 (5 bases). From germline, CDR1 is SGHRS and CDR2 YFSETQ. The CDR3 is 15 amino acids. Trimming removed 1 base at V and 5 bases at J, with 15 bases between. The CDR3 reads CASSLPHGGMTEAFF. The CDR3 DNA follows: TGCGCCAGCAGCTTGCCCCACGGGGGGATGACTGAAGCTTTCTTT.

The chain recombines TRBV4-1 with TRBJ1-2, with 9 bases lining up with TRBD1. This CDR3 has 15 amino acids. V lost 1 base, J lost 3 bases, and 3 bases stayed unmatched. Per the germline V gene, CDR1 is MGHRA and CDR2 is YSYEKL. CDR3 bases: TGCGCCAGCAGCCAAGGACAGGGGGGGTACTATGGCTACACCTTC. Its protein is CASSQGQGGYYGYTF.

The J gene is TRBJ2-7, the V gene TRBV9; D is perhaps TRBD2 (5 bases). This CDR3 comprises 14 residues. Germline V gives CDR1 SGDLS, CDR2 YYNGEE. Trimming stripped 5 bases from V and 5 bases from J, with 17 bases between. CDR3 bases: TGTGCCAGCAGTGAAGGGCGGGCTCGAGACGAGCAGTACTTC. The encoded protein is CASSEGRARDEQYF.

The rearrangement links TRBV28 to TRBJ2-7; the match to TRBD2 covers 12 bases. This CDR3 has 16 amino acids. The germline gives CDR1 MDHEN, CDR2 SYDVKM. Trimming took 6 bases from V and 2 from J; bases not matched to a gene: 8. In DNA form, the CDR3 reads TGTGCCAGCAGCCAGGGACTAGCGGGCCCCGCCTACGAGCAGTACTTC. Translating gives CASSQGLAGPAYEQYF.

The chain combines TRBV11-3 with TRBJ2-2; 11 nucleotides align to TRBD1. CDR3 length: 17 residues. With V trimmed by 4 bases and J by 4 bases, 8 bases remained unmatched. Germline V lookup: CDR1 SGHNT, CDR2 YENEEA. This CDR3 reads CASSWRTGTGGTGELFF. The CDR3 nucleotides are TGTGCCAGCAGCTGGCGAACCGGGACAGGGGGCACCGGGGAGCTGTTTTTT.

The V call is TRBV30, the J call TRBJ2-2, with 7 bases matching TRBD2. Germline lookup yields CDR1 GTSNPN and CDR2 SVGIG (reference sequence). V was pared by 3 bases and J by 7 bases, with 8 bases of the junction left unmatched. The CDR3 is 14 amino acids. This CDR3 reads CAWSHGGSGGELFF. CDR3 DNA: TGTGCCTGGAGCCACGGGGGGTCGGGCGGGGAGCTGTTTTTT.

This chain connects TRBV6-8 to TRBJ1-2; no clear D gene. Trimming took 7 bases from V and 2 from J, leaving 14 bases between them. CDR1 and CDR2 from the germline V gene are MNHGY and SAAAGT. The CDR3 loop spans 14 amino acids. CDR3: CASIHHGENYGYTF. The CDR3 nucleotides read TGTGCCAGCATTCACCATGGGGAGAACTATGGCTACACCTTC.

This chain connects TRBV18 to TRBJ2-4; 7 nucleotides match TRBD1. V gave up 3 bases and J gave up 5 bases; unmatched junction bases: 7. CDR1 and CDR2 (germline): KGHSH, LQKENI. The CDR3 loop spans 15 amino acids. The CDR3 loop is CASSPLQGQENIQYF. The CDR3 bases are TGTGCCAGCTCACCGCTACAGGGGCAGGAAAACATTCAGTACTTC. Combining the CDR3 with reference TRBV18 and TRBJ2-4 gives the whole variable domain NAGVMQNPRHLVRRRGQEARLRCSPMKGHSHVYWYRQLPEEGLKFMVYLQKENIIDESGMPKERFSAEFPKEGPSILRIQQVVRGDSAAYFCASSPLQGQENIQYFGAGTRLSVL.

The rearrangement joins TRBV7-6 to TRBJ1-5; 7 bases line up with TRBD1. V trimming: 5 bases; J trimming: 3 bases; junction bases outside the gene matches: 7. CDR3 length: 15 amino acids. Germline-derived CDR1 and CDR2 are SGHVS and FNYEAQ. CDR3 loop: CASSSDRAYNQPQHF. Written as DNA, the CDR3 is TGTGCCAGCAGCAGCGACAGGGCGTACAATCAGCCCCAGCATTTT.

V usage is TRBV25-1 and J usage is TRBJ1-3; no definite D call. The CDR3 consists of 15 residues. V was shortened by 5 bases and J by 0 bases, with 11 bases between the two germline ends. Germline lookup yields CDR1 MGHDK and CDR2 SYGVNS. CDR3 nucleotides: TGTGCCAGCAGTTTCAGACAAGACTCTGGAAACACCATATATTTT. It yields the protein CASSFRQDSGNTIYF.

V usage is TRBV6-8 and J usage is TRBJ2-3; 9 bases line up with TRBD2. CDR3 length: 12 amino acids. Germline-derived CDR1 and CDR2 are MNHGY and SAAAGT. With 8 bases clipped from V and 5 bases from J, the junction kept 2 bases outside the gene matches. CDR3 loop: CASGRGGDTQYF. CDR3 nucleotide sequence: TGTGCCAGCGGGCGGGGGGGAGATACGCAGTATTTT.